Reported below is one T cell receptor (beta chain). Its antigen is as yet unknown. One junction end disagrees with the germline gene, perhaps due to a read error. Germline V lookup: CDR1 LGHNT, CDR2 FRNRAP. This CDR3 is built from 19 residues. This entry comes from a study of cytomegalovirus exposure and HLA in healthy donors. General study findings and limits: Follow-up analysis later connected one missense variant in DCLRE1C with trimming of TCR beta V- and J-genes. Based on reports, TCR beta sequences accurately predicted HLA-A and HLA-B alleles for most subjects.

Both 60 Vbeta primers and 13 Jbeta primers went into the PCR. The protocol was immunoSEQ multiplex PCR, while the TCRdb copy is restricted to in-frame clones and leaves out a portion. The sample consists of more than 150,000 clones, approximately 79% of them appearing once. The specimen sequenced was PBMCs. The chain couples TRBV12-5 to TRBJ1-6; 7 positions agree with TRBD1. The sequence derives from a woman aged 45-60 years in good health and CMV-seropositive. The CDR3: CASGFHGAGGSSYTSPLHF. In DNA, the CDR3 is TGTGCTAGTGGTTTTCACGGGGCAGGGGGTAGCTCCTATACTTCACCCCTCCACTTT.